Given below is one T cell receptor (beta chain) in context. Per the germline V gene, CDR1 is LGHNA and CDR2 is YNFKEQ. This CDR3 has 16 residues. V was shortened by 1 base and J by 2 bases, with 15 bases between the two germline ends. These data belong to a study of blood T cell repertoires in COVID-19. Study details: Acute-phase and convalescent COVID-19 samples originated in the United States, Italy and Spain. Sample material is recorded as cDNA or gDNA derived from T cells, B-cell-depleted T cells, or PBMCs.

Per the authors' pipeline: Amplified reference gene primers provided the basis for estimating nucleated cell counts. Sequenced by immunoSEQ multiplex PCR; TCRdb stores in-frame clones only, minus some. V, J and clone size were drawn from that table, and D and trimming were deduced from the DNA. The data contain around 180,000 clones, over 80% of them singletons. The V and J genes are TRBV4-2 and TRBJ2-7, with D possibly being TRBD2 (5 bases). Specimen: peripheral blood. The origin of this receptor is a woman aged 25-40 years with acute or convalescent COVID-19. Here the CDR3 reads CASSQVNGGLTYEQYF. The CDR3, as DNA: TGTGCCAGCAGCCAAGTTAACGGCGGGCTAACCTACGAGCAGTACTTC.